The subject of this entry is one TCR beta chain. Repertoires were generated with immunoSEQ multiplex PCR, while TCRdb's copy carries only in-frame clones and drops some. This table holds 150,000 to 200,000 clones, 94% found once. The sample is drawn from a study of T cell responses to AZD1222 COVID-19 vaccine. Trimming took 6 bases from V and 1 from J; bases not matched to a gene: 8. Germline assignment: CDR1 MNHEY and CDR2 SMNVEV (reference sequence). This CDR3 has 17 residues. Timing groups of about 4 and about 12 weeks for second doses were pooled. This rearrangement joins TRBV27 to TRBJ2-1; 11 bases map to TRBD1. This clonotype originated in an adult who received the AZD1222 COVID-19 vaccine. Sequences were derived from peripheral blood, sampled 28 days after the second AZD1222 dose. This CDR3 reads CASRRTGGSVSYNEQFF. The CDR3 DNA is TGTGCCAGCAGAAGGACAGGGGGCTCGGTATCCTACAATGAGCAGTTCTTC.